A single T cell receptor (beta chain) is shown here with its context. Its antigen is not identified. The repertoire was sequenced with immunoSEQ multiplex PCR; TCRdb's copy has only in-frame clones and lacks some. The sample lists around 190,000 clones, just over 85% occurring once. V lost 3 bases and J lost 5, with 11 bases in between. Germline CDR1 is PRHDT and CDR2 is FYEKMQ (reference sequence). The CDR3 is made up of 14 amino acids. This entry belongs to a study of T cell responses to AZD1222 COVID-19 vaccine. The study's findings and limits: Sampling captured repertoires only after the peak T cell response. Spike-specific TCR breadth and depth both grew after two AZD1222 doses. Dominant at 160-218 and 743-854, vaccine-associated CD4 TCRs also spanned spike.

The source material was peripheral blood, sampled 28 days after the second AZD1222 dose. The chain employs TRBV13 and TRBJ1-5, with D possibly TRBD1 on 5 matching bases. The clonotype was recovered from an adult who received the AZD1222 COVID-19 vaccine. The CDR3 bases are TGTGCCAGCAGCTTGGGAGGGGACGATCAGCCCCAGCATTTT. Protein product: CASSLGGDDQPQHF.